These 10 T cell receptor beta chains were all obtained from the same sample, sequenced in a study of a mutant IDH1 vaccine in newly diagnosed glioma (dated by TCRdb to the early 2020s). This specimen's time point label, interpreted: week 11, during vaccination. Each vaccine dose was 300 ug of a 20-mer mutant IDH1 peptide in Montanide, given subcutaneously with topical imiquimod. Receptor amplification or capture employed the immunoSEQ multiplex PCR assay. TCRdb re-hosts the immuneACCESS table, in-frame sequences only. Its copies lack some clones; in the studies checked, an unresolved V gene accounts for under half of them, and the cause for the rest is not known. Within this sample are about 40,000 clones, with around 83% of them counted one time only. The ten largest account for around 2.4% of the sample. Antigen specificity for these receptors is unknown. Here the sequenced sample was PBMCs, taken from a glioma patient whose treatment included an IDH1 peptide vaccine. The receptors stem from a man in his forties with glioma.

This chain links TRBV7-9 with TRBJ1-4; tentative D call: TRBD1 (5 bases). The germline gives CDR1 SEHNR, CDR2 FQNEAQ (reference sequence). V lost 8 bases and J lost 6, with 13 bases in between. CDR3 size: 13 residues. The CDR3 loop reads CASEGRADEKLFF. In nucleotides, the CDR3 is TGTGCCAGCGAGGGCAGGGCCGATGAAAAACTGTTTTTT.

The V call is TRBV5-6, the J call TRBJ2-7; D unresolved. V lost 2 bases and J lost 11, with 14 bases in between. CDR1 and CDR2 from the germline V gene are SGHDT and YYEEEE. CDR3 length: 12 residues. The chain's CDR3 is CASSFPRQREYF. The CDR3, as DNA: TGTGCCAGCAGCTTCCCACGACAAAGAGAGTACTTC.

The chain has TRBV4-3 and TRBJ2-2; unclear D gene. Trimming removed 1 base at V and 0 bases at J, with 9 bases between. The CDR3 runs to 16 residues. The germline gives CDR1 LGHNA, CDR2 YSLEER. The CDR3 DNA follows: TGCGCCAGCAGCCAAGGGGTTAGCTCGAACACCGGGGAGCTGTTTTTT. It codes for CASSQGVSSNTGELFF.

The V gene is TRBV7-9, the J gene TRBJ2-3; D may be TRBD1 (5 bases). The CDR3 consists of 15 residues. The germline V gene has CDR1 SEHNR and CDR2 FQNEAQ (reference sequence). Trimming pared 5 bases from V and 4 bases from J, leaving 16 bases between. The CDR3 sequence is CASSPHQVGADTQYF. The DNA for the CDR3 is TGTGCCAGCAGCCCCCATCAAGTAGGGGCAGATACGCAGTATTTT.

This clone was counted a few times. This chain connects TRBV28 to TRBJ2-7; D ambiguous. Germline V gene lookup returns CDR1 MDHEN and CDR2 SYDVKM. V was clipped by 6 bases and J by 2 bases, with 5 bases between them. There are 11 residues in the CDR3. CDR3 coding DNA: TGTGCCAGCAGCATTACCTACGAGCAGTACTTC. Protein: CASSITYEQYF.

The CDR3 loop reads CASSLWTGVNEQFF. CDR3 in DNA: TGTGCCAGCAGTTTATGGACAGGGGTCAATGAGCAGTTCTTC. J is TRBJ2-1 and V is TRBV27; 9 nucleotides align to TRBD1. J was trimmed by 6 bases and V by 1 base; bases with no gene match: 1. The CDR3 is made up of 14 amino acids. Germline V gives CDR1 MNHEY, CDR2 SMNVEV (reference sequence).

The rearrangement uses TRBV5-6 and TRBJ2-5; D is unclear. Germline-derived CDR1 and CDR2 are SGHDT and YYEEEE. The CDR3 length is 13 residues. The ends were cut back, 0 bases at V and 3 bases at J, with 6 bases in the middle. CDR3 region: CASSLGGKETQYF. For the CDR3, the DNA is TGTGCCAGCAGCTTGGGGGGAAAAGAGACCCAGTACTTC.

The V gene is TRBV29-1, the J gene TRBJ2-7; no clear D gene. CDR3 size: 12 residues. Trimming pared 0 bases from V and 9 bases from J, leaving 12 bases between. Germline lookup yields CDR1 SQVTM and CDR2 ANQGSEA. Here the CDR3 DNA reads TGCAGCGTTGAAGATCTTGTCTCTGGGCAGTACTTC. Translating gives CSVEDLVSGQYF.

The chain carries TRBV7-9 and TRBJ2-4, with TRBD1 identical over 10 bases. The germline CDR1 and CDR2 sequences are SEHNR and FQNEAQ (reference sequence). V trimming: 1 base; J trimming: 8 bases; junction bases outside the gene matches: 2. The CDR3 runs to 14 residues. In nucleotides, the CDR3 is TGTGCCAGCAGCTTAGGACAGGGGGCGGACATTCAGTACTTC. Its translation is CASSLGQGADIQYF.

The gene calls are TRBV18 and TRBJ1-5, with 9 bases fitting TRBD1. The CDR3 is made up of 16 amino acids. CDR1 KGHSH and CDR2 LQKENI come from the germline V gene. With 4 bases clipped from V and 1 base from J, the junction kept 5 bases outside the gene matches. DNA for the CDR3: TGTGCCAGCTCACTATCGACAGGGGGAAGCAATCAGCCCCAGCATTTT. Translating it yields CASSLSTGGSNQPQHF.